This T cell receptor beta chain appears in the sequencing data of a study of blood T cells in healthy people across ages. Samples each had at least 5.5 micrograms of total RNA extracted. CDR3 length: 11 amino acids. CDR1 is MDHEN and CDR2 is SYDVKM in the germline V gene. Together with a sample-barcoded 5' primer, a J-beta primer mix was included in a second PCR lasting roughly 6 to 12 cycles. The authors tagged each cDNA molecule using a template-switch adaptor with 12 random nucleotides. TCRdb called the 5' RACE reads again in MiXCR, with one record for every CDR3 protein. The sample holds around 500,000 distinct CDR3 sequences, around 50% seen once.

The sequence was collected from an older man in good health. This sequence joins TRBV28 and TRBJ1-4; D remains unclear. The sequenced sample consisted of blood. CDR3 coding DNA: TGTGTCATCGGAAGTAATGAAAAACTGTTTTTT. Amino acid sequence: CVIGSNEKLFF.